This T cell receptor (beta chain) derives from a study of T-cell reconstitution after alpha-beta-depleted transplantation in children. Study-level results: Most T-cell counts and diversity one year after the transplant came from T cells that were newly produced. Alpha-beta T cells present about two months after transplant were reported to originate from several hundred expanded graft clones. Surviving thymic progenitors and recipient T cells were the source of high TCRbeta diversity at day 60 in some patients.

Germline CDR1 DFQATT, CDR2 SNEGSKA (reference sequence). J gave up 3 bases and V 3 bases, and 7 bases lay outside the gene matches. The CDR3 length is 14 residues. Note on this clonotype: As yet, its antigen is unknown.

TCRbeta library construction was performed incorporating unique molecular identifiers. One entry per CDR3 protein results from TCRdb running MiXCR on the PCR reads. The top ten hold 0.65% to 0.9% of the sample, which has hundreds of thousands of distinct CDR3 sequences, about an eighth seen once. The source material was PBMCs, sampled before TCRalphabeta/CD19-depleted stem cell transplant. This sequence joins TRBV20-1 and TRBJ2-7; 8 bases are shared with TRBD2. The TCR was taken from a girl aged 2 to 9 with congenital amegakaryocytic thrombocytopenia, due to receive a stem cell transplant. The CDR3 reads CSARSGLADYEQYF. The CDR3 DNA is TGCAGTGCTAGGAGTGGACTAGCAGACTACGAGCAGTACTTC.